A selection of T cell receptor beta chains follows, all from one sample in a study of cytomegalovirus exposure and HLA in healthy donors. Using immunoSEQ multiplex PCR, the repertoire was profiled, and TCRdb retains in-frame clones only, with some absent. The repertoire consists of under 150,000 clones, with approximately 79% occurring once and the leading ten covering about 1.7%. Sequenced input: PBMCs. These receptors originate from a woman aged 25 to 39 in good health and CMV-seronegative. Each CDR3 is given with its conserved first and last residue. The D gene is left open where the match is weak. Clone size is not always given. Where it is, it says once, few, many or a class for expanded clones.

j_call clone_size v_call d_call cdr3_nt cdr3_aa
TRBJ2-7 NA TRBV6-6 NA TGTGCCAGCAGTTACTCCGTTTCCTACGAGCAGTACTTC CASSYSVSYEQYF
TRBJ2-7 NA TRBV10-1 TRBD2 TGCGCCAGCAGTGAGTTGTCACTAGCGGGGGCCTCACCTAAGGAGCAGTACTTC CASSELSLAGASPKEQYF
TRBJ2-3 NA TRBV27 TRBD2 TGTGCCAGCAGGCGCCTAGCGGGGAGCACAGATACGCAGTATTTT CASRRLAGSTDTQYF
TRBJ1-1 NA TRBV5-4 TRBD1 TGTGCCAGCAGCTGGGGACAGGGGGTCACTGAAGCTTTCTTT CASSWGQGVTEAFF
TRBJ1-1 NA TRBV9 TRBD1 TGTGCCAGCAGCGTAGGGCCAGGGGGCATTGACACTGAAGCTTTCTTT CASSVGPGGIDTEAFF
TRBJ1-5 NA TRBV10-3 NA TGTGCCATCAGTGTTGCAGGGAATCAGCCCCAGCATTTT CAISVAGNQPQHF
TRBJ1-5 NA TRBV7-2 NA TGTGCCAGCAGCTTAGGGTCGAGTAGCAATCAGCCCCAGCATTTT CASSLGSSSNQPQHF
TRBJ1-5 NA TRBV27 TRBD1 TGTGCCAGCTCTCCCTGGAGGCCCTTGACAGGGGACAATCAGCCCCAGCATTTT CASSPWRPLTGDNQPQHF
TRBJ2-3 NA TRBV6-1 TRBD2 TGTGCCAGCAGTGTGGTGGCTAGCGGGCTTGGGGGAGATACGCAATATTTT CASSVVASGLGGDTQYF
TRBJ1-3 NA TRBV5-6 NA TGTGCCAGCAGCAACGCCCCAGGATCCTCTGGAAACACCATATATTTT CASSNAPGSSGNTIYF
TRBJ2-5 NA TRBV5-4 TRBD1 TGTGCCAGCAGCAAGGGACAGGGTAGAGAGACCCAGTACTTC CASSKGQGRETQYF
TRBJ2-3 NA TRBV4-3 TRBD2 TGCGCCAGCAGCCAAGTCCCGGGTAGCGGGGTTCCTAGCACAGATACGCAGTATTTT CASSQVPGSGVPSTDTQYF
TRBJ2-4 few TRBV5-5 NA TGTGCCAGCAGCTTGACCGGTCAGGGCAGACTAAACATTCAGTACTTC CASSLTGQGRLNIQYF
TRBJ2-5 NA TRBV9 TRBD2 TGTGCCAGCAGCGGGGGACTAGCGGGGGGCGGGCAAGAGACCCAGTACTTC CASSGGLAGGGQETQYF
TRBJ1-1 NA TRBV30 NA TGTGCCTGGAGTGCAGGCCGTATGAACACTGAAGCTTTCTTT CAWSAGRMNTEAFF
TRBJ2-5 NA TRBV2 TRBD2 TGTGCCAGCAGTGAAGGGGGGGGGTCTGCGGAGACCCAGTACTTC CASSEGGGSAETQYF
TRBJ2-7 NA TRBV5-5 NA TGTGCCAGCAGCTTGGTCGGGGTGTCGGGCACCTACGAGCAGTACTTC CASSLVGVSGTYEQYF
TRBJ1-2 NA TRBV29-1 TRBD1 TGCAGCGTTGAAACAGGGGTATTGAGGGGCTACACCTTC CSVETGVLRGYTF
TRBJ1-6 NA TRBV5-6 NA TGTGCCAGCAGCCCGGGGGGACTAGGCCATTCACCCCTCCACTTT CASSPGGLGHSPLHF
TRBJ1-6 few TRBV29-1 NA TGCAGCGTGCGGCCGGATTATAATTCACCCCTCCACTTT CSVRPDYNSPLHF
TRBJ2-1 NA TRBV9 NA TGTGCCAGCAGTGCGGGCGGGACCCGCTCCTACAATGAGCAGTTCTTC CASSAGGTRSYNEQFF
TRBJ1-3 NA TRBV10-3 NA TGTGCCATCAGGGCCCCAGTTCTCTCTGGAAACACCATATATTTT CAIRAPVLSGNTIYF
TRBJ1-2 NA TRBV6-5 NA TGTGCCAGCAGGATTTACACAGGGTACGGCTATGGCTACACCTTC CASRIYTGYGYGYTF
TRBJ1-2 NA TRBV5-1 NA TGCGCCAGCAGCGAGGACAGCTATGGCTACACCTTC CASSEDSYGYTF
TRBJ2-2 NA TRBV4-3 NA TGCGCCAGCAGCCGAGGCCGGGACACCTTCACCGGGGAGCTGTTTTTT CASSRGRDTFTGELFF
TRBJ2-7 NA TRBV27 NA TGTGCCAGCAGTTTAGAAGGGTACCCGGCCCCAACGGGAGAGCAGTACTTC CASSLEGYPAPTGEQYF
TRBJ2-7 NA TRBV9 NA TGTGCCAGCAGCGGTATACTAGCATCCGAGCAGTACTTC CASSGILASEQYF
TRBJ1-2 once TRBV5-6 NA TGTGCCAGCAGCTTGGTTTCGGGAGGCCGGGCAGGGACTAACTATGGCTACACCTTC CASSLVSGGRAGTNYGYTF
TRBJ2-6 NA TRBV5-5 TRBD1 TGTGCCAGCAGCCTAGAATTAGGGGGCGTCTCTGGGGCCAACGTCCTGACTTTC CASSLELGGVSGANVLTF
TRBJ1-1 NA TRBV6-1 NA TGTGCCAGCAGTGAATGGGAGGGTGGCACTGAAGCTTTCTTT CASSEWEGGTEAFF
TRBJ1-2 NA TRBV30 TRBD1 TGTGCCTGGAGTGTCGCGACAGGGGCTTACTATGGCTACACCTTC CAWSVATGAYYGYTF
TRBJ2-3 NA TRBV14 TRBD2 TGTGCCAGCAGCCAAGTTAGCGGGGGGGTCTTTTCCCACACAGATACGCAGTATTTT CASSQVSGGVFSHTDTQYF
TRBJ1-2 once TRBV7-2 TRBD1 TGTGCCAGCAGCTTGAGAACAGGGGGCAACTATGGCTACACCTTC CASSLRTGGNYGYTF
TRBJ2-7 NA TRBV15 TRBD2 TGTGCCACCAGCAGAGGGACTAGCGGCGAGCAGTACTTC CATSRGTSGEQYF
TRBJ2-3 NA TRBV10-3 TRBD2 TGTGCCATCAGGACTAGCGGTAGCACAGATACGCAGTATTTT CAIRTSGSTDTQYF
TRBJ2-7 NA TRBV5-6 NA TGTGCCAGCAGCTTCAGGGGCAGGGCCTACGAGCAGTACTTC CASSFRGRAYEQYF
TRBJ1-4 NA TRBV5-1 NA TGCGCCAGCAGCCCGGAGGGGGGGACGGGTGAAAAACTGTTTTTT CASSPEGGTGEKLFF
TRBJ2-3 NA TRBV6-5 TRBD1 TGTGCCAGCAGTCGAAGGGGGCGCACAGATACGCAGTATTTT CASSRRGRTDTQYF
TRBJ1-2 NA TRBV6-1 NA TGTGCCAGCAGTGGGGAGGGGGGGGCCTATGGCTACACCTTC CASSGEGGAYGYTF
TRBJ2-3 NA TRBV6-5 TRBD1 TGTGCCAGCAGTTACTTAGGGACAGGTCCCGATACGCAGTATTTT CASSYLGTGPDTQYF
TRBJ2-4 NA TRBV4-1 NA TGCGCCAGCAGCCGCCTTAGGAGCGGTGAAAACATTCAGTACTTC CASSRLRSGENIQYF
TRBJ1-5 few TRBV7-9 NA TGTGCCAGCAGCCCCTTAGGCGGAGATCAGCCCCAGCATTTT CASSPLGGDQPQHF
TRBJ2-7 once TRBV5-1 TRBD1 TGCGCCAGCAGCTTACCTACCCCATTCCACGGACAGGGGTTCTACGAGCAGTACTTC CASSLPTPFHGQGFYEQYF
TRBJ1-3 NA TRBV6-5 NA TGTGCCACCCAGGGGAGCTCTGGAAACACCATATATTTT CATQGSSGNTIYF
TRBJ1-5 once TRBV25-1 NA TGTGCCAGCAGCCCCCGGGAGGGCAATCAGCCCCAGCATTTT CASSPREGNQPQHF
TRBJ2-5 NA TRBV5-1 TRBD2 TGCGCCAGCAACCACCGGGGGGGCGCGGGAGAGACCCAGTACTTC CASNHRGGAGETQYF
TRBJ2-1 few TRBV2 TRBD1 TGTGCCAGCAGGACCTTGGACAGGGTGCTCTTC CASRTLDRVLF